This is a list of T cell receptor beta chains from one sample in a study of blood T cells in healthy people across ages. TCRdb called the 5' RACE reads again in MiXCR, with one record for every CDR3 protein. The sample lists 2 million or so distinct CDR3 sequences, around 50% occurring once. The sequencing input was blood. The receptors stem from a woman aged 40 to 50 in good health. Both conserved end residues are part of each CDR3. A D gene is named only where the DNA matches it firmly. For some rows the clone size is stated as once, few or many, or as a class when expanded; others skip it.

TRBV6-6	.	.	TRBJ1-5	TGTGCCAGCAGGTTGATGCGAGGACGGAATAGCAATCAGCCCCAGCATTTT	CASRLMRGRNSNQPQHF
TRBV7-7	TRBD2	few	TRBJ2-6	TGTGCTAGCAGCTTAGGAGCGGGGCCTCCCTATGGGGCCAACGTCCTGACTTTC	CASSLGAGPPYGANVLTF
TRBV7-9	TRBD1	.	TRBJ1-2	TGTGCCAGCAGCTATCGGGGGACAGCATTCAACTATGGCTACACCTTC	CASSYRGTAFNYGYTF
TRBV11-2	TRBD1	once	TRBJ1-2	TGTGCCAGCAGACCCACTTTGGACAGGAACTATGGCTACACCTTC	CASRPTLDRNYGYTF
TRBV28	.	.	TRBJ1-5	TGTGCCAGCAGTCCGTCGGGCCCCGAACCGAGCAATCAGCCCCAGCATTTT	CASSPSGPEPSNQPQHF
TRBV5-1	.	.	TRBJ1-1	TGCGCCAGCAACTTGTTACAGAAAAACACTGAAGCTTTCTTT	CASNLLQKNTEAFF
TRBV7-2	TRBD1	.	TRBJ2-5	TGTGCCAGCAGCTCAGACAGGGGGTACCAAGAGACCCAGTACTTC	CASSSDRGYQETQYF
TRBV4-3	.	.	TRBJ2-3	TGCGCCAGCAGCCAATCCGGGGGCCGGGGAGATACGCAGTATTTT	CASSQSGGRGDTQYF
TRBV7-8	.	.	TRBJ2-7	TGTGCCAGCAGCTTCGGGGGGCTTGGGTACGAGCAGTACTTC	CASSFGGLGYEQYF
TRBV13	.	few	TRBJ1-2	TGTGCCAGCAGCTCGAAGATTGAGATTAACTATGGCTACACCTTC	CASSSKIEINYGYTF
TRBV29-1	TRBD1	few	TRBJ1-2	TGCAGCGTGCCCCCGACAGGGTCTAACTATGGCTACACCTTC	CSVPPTGSNYGYTF
TRBV20-1	TRBD1	once	TRBJ1-5	TGCGGTGTCCCTGGGACAGGGGGATTAGGCAATCAGCCCCAGCATTTT	CGVPGTGGLGNQPQHF
TRBV24-1	.	.	TRBJ2-5	TGTGCCACCAGTGATTTAGGGGGGGTTGAGACCCAGTACTTC	CATSDLGGVETQYF
TRBV6-5	.	.	TRBJ2-3	TGTGCCAGCAGTTACTCGATAGGGCCCGACTATACGCAGTATTTT	CASSYSIGPDYTQYF
TRBV10-3	.	once	TRBJ2-3	TGTGCCACCGGACGGGGAGTTAGCACAGATACGCAGTATTTT	CATGRGVSTDTQYF
TRBV7-2	.	.	TRBJ1-2	TGTGCCAGCAGCTTAGGAATACAGGGTGGCTATGGCTACACCTTC	CASSLGIQGGYGYTF
TRBV6-1	.	.	TRBJ2-3	TGTGCCAGCTCGGCTGTGGGGATAGATACGCAGTATTTT	CASSAVGIDTQYF
TRBV10-3	.	.	TRBJ1-2	TGTGCCATCAGATGGGGCCCAGGGGCGTCCTATGGCTACACCTTC	CAIRWGPGASYGYTF
TRBV6-5	.	once	TRBJ1-6	TGTGCCAGCAGTTTGGGGTATGAGTCACCCCTCCACTTT	CASSLGYESPLHF
TRBV7-2	.	few	TRBJ1-2	TGTGCCAGCAGCTTCGGGGACCGGCGGTATGGCTACACCTTC	CASSFGDRRYGYTF
TRBV29-1	TRBD2	few	TRBJ2-5	TGCAGCGTTCAGAGAAGACTAGCGGGGGGACAAGAGACCCAGTACTTC	CSVQRRLAGGQETQYF
TRBV4-2	.	.	TRBJ1-2	TGTGCCAGCAGCCAGGATAGGCAGCTAAGACCCTATGGCTACACCTTC	CASSQDRQLRPYGYTF
TRBV6-5	TRBD2	.	TRBJ2-2	TGTGCCAGCAGCCGAGGACTAGCGGCCTTCACCGGGGAGCTGTTTTTT	CASSRGLAAFTGELFF
TRBV18	.	.	TRBJ1-2	TGTGCCAGCTCACCCCGCACTCCGGATAACTATGGCTACACCTTC	CASSPRTPDNYGYTF
TRBV4-1	.	.	TRBJ2-3	TGCGCCAGCAGCAGTTACAAAGCTACAGATACGCAGTATTTT	CASSSYKATDTQYF
TRBV20-1	.	.	TRBJ1-1	TGCAGTGCTAGACAGGGGTCGTCTGAAGCTTTTTTT	CSARQGSSEAFF